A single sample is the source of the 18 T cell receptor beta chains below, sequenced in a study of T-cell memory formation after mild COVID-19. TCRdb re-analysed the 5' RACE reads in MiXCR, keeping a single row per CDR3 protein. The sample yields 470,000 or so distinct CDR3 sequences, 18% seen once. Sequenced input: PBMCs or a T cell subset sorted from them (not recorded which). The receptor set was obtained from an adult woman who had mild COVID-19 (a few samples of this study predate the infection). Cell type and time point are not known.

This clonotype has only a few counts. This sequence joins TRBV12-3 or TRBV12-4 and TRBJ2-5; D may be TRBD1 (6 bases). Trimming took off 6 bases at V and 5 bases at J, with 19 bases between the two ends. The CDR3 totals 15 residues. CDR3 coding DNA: TGTGCCAGCAGCTCTGAAACAGGGCGACGGGAGACCCAGTACTTC. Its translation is CASSSETGRRETQYF.

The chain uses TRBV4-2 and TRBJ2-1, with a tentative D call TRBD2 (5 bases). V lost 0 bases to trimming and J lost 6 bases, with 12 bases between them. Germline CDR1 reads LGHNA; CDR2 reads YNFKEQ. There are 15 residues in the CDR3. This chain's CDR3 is CASSQEVGEGNEQFF. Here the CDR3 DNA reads TGTGCCAGCAGCCAAGAAGTGGGAGAGGGCAATGAGCAGTTCTTC.

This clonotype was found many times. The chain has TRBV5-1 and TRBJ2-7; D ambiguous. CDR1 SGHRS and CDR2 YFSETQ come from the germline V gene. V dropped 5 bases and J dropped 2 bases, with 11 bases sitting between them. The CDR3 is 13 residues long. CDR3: CASSPGFPYEQYF. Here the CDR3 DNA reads TGCGCCAGCAGTCCGGGTTTCCCCTACGAGCAGTACTTC. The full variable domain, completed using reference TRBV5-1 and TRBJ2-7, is KAGVTQTPRYLIKTRGQQVTLSCSPISGHRSVSWYQQTPGQGLQFLFEYFSETQRNKGNFPGRFSGRQFSNSRSEMNVSTLELGDSALYLCASSPGFPYEQYFGPGTRLTVT.

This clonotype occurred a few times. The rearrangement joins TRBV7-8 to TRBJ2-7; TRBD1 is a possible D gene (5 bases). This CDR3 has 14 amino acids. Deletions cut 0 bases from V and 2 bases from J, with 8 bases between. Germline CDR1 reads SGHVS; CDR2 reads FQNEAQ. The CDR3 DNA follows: TGTGCCAGCAGCTTAGCGGAGACAGCCTACGAGCAGTACTTC. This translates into CASSLAETAYEQYF.

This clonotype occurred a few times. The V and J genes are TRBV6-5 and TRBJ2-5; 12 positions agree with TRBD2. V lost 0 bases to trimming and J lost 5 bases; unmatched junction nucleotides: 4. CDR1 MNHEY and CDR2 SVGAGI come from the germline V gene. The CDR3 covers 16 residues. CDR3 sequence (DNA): TGTGCCAGCAGTTACTCCGGGACTAGCGGGCGGGAGACCCAGTACTTC. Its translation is CASSYSGTSGRETQYF.

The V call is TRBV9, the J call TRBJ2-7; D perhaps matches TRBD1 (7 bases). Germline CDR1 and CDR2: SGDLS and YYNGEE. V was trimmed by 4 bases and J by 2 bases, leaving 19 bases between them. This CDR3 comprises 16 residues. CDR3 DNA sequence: TGTGCCAGCAGCCGTGGAGGGACAGCTCCGGCCTACGAGCAGTACTTC. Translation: CASSRGGTAPAYEQYF.

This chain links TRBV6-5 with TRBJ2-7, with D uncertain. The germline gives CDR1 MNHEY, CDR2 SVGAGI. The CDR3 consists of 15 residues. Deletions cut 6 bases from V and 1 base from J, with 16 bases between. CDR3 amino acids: CASSPTGRVSYEQYF. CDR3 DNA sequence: TGTGCCAGCAGCCCCACCGGTAGGGTATCCTACGAGCAGTACTTC.

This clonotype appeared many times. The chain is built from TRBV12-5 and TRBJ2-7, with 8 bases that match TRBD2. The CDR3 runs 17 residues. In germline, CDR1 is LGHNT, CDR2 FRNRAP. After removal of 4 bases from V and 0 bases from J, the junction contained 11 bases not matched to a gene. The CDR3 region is CASGSWLAGGSSYEQYF. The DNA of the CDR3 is TGTGCTAGTGGTTCATGGCTAGCGGGCGGTAGCTCCTACGAGCAGTACTTC. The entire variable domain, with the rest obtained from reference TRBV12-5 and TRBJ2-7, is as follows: DARVTQTPRHKVTEMGQEVTMRCQPILGHNTVFWYRQTMMQGLELLAYFRNRAPLDDSGMPKDRFSAEMPDATLATLKIQPSEPRDSAVYFCASGSWLAGGSSYEQYFGPGTRLTVT.

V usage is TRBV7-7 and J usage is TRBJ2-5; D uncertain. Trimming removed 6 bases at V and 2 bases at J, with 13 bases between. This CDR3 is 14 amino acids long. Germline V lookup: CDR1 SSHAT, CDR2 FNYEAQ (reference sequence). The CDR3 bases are TGTGCCAGCAGACCTGCCGGTAGTCAAGAGACCCAGTACTTC. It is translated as CASRPAGSQETQYF.

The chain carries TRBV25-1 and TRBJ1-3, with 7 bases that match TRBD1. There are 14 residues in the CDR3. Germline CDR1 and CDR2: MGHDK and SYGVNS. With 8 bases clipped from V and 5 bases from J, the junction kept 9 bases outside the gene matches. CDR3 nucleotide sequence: TGTGCCAGCTGCCCGACAGGGTCGAGAAACACCATATATTTT. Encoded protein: CASCPTGSRNTIYF.

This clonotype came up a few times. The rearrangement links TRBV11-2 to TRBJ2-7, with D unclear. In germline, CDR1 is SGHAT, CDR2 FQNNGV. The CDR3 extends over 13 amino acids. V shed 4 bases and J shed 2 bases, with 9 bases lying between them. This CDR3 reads CASSYDLAYEQYF. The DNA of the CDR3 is TGTGCCAGCAGCTATGACCTTGCCTACGAGCAGTACTTC.

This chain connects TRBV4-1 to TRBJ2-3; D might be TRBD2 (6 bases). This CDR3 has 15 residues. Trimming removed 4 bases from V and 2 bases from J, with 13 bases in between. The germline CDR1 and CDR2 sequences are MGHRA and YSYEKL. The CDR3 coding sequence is TGCGCCAGCAGCCGACTTGGGGGGTTCACAGATACGCAGTATTTT. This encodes CASSRLGGFTDTQYF.

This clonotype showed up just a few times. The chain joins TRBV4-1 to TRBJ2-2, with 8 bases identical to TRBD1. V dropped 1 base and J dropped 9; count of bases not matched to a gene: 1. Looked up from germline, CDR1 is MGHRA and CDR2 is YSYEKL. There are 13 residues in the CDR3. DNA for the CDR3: TGCGCCAGCAGCCAAGGACAGGGGTGGGAGCTGTTTTTT. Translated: CASSQGQGWELFF.

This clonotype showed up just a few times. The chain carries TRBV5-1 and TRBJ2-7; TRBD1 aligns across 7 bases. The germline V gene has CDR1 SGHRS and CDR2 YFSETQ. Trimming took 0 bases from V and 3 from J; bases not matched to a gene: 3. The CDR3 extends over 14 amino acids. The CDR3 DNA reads TGCGCCAGCAGCTTGGTGGACAGGTACTACGAGCAGTACTTC. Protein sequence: CASSLVDRYYEQYF.

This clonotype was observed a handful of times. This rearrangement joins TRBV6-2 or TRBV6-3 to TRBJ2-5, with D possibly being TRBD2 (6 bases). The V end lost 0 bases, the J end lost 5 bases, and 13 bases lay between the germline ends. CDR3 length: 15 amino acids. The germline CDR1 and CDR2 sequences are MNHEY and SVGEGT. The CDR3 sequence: CASSYSTGDLETQYF. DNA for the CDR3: TGTGCCAGCAGTTACTCGACGGGGGACCTCGAGACCCAGTACTTC.

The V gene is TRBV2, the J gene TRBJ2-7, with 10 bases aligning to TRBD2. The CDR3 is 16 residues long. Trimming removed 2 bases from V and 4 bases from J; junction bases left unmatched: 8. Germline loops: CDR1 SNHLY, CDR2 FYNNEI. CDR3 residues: CASSENPTSGMYEQYF. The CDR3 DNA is TGTGCCAGCAGTGAAAACCCAACTAGCGGGATGTACGAGCAGTACTTC.

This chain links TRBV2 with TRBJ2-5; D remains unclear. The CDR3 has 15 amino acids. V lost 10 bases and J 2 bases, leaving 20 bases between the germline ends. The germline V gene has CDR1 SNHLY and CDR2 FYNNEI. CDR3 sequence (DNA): TGTGCCACCTCACTGGTGCTAGGGCTGCAAGAGACCCAGTACTTC. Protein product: CATSLVLGLQETQYF. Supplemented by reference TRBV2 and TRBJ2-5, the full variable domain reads EPEVTQTPSHQVTQMGQEVILRCVPISNHLYFYWYRQILGQKVEFLVSFYNNEISEKSEIFDDQFSVERPDGSNFTLKIRSTKLEDSAMYFCATSLVLGLQETQYFGPGTRLLVL.

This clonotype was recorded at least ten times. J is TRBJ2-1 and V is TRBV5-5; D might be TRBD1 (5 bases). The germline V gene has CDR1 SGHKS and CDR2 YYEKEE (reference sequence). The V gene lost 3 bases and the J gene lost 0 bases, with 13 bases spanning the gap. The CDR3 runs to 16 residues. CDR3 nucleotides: TGTGCCAGCAGCTCGACGACAGCCGACTCCTACAATGAGCAGTTCTTC. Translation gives CASSSTTADSYNEQFF. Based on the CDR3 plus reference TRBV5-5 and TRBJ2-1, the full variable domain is DAGVTQSPTHLIKTRGQQVTLRCSPISGHKSVSWYQQVLGQGPQFIFQYYEKEERGRGNFPDRFSARQFPNYSSELNVNALLLGDSALYLCASSSTTADSYNEQFFGPGTRLTVL.